This T cell receptor beta chain is from a study of blood T cell repertoires in COVID-19. Looking at the study overall: From the United States, Italy and Spain came samples of acute and convalescent COVID-19. Sources were T cells, B-cell-depleted T cells, or PBMCs; the material itself was cDNA or gDNA.

Clones were read by immunoSEQ multiplex PCR, and TCRdb kept only the in-frame ones, dropping some. The sample lists roughly 250,000 clones; 86% were seen once. The CDR3 runs 12 residues. Trimming pared 2 bases from V and 8 bases from J, leaving 9 bases between. From germline, CDR1 is SGHTA and CDR2 FQGNSA. Across under 25 US areas, participants ranged in age from about 18 to 100 years. Before being deemed recovered, Cohort 3 donors had two negative PCRs, clearance, or symptom resolution. The chain uses TRBV7-2 and TRBJ1-2, with a weak D call TRBD1 (5 bases). The sequenced sample consisted of PBMCs or T cells enriched from blood (not recorded which). The TCR sequence derives from a woman in her 50s who had recovered from COVID-19. The CDR3 region is CASSLSGPGYTF. The CDR3 DNA reads TGTGCCAGCAGCTTATCAGGGCCAGGCTACACCTTC.